This TCR beta chain was captured by sequencing in a study of T cells in women clearing cervical HPV infection. Study context: Blood came at first lesion visit for cases, post-clearance for controls.

The protocol was immunoSEQ multiplex PCR, while the TCRdb copy is restricted to in-frame clones and leaves out a portion. This sample contains 20,000 to 25,000 clones. This CDR3 region has 14 residues. Germline V CDR1 and CDR2: SNHLY, FYNNEI. As regards this clone: A junction end diverges from the germline sequence, so it may reflect a read error. The CDR3 goes on 3 residues after the read ends, and that part is filled in from the germline J gene.

V is TRBV2 and J is TRBJ2-1; TRBD2 matches at 10 bases. The specimen sequenced was blood buffy coat. The source is a woman between 18 and 70 years old with a cervical HPV16 infection that either progressed to CIN3+ or cleared (not recorded which). CDR3 DNA, as far as it was read: TGTGCCAGCAGGGAAGGACTAGCGGTCGATGAG. This codes for CASREGLAVDE. The full CDR3 protein reads CASREGLAVDEQFF.